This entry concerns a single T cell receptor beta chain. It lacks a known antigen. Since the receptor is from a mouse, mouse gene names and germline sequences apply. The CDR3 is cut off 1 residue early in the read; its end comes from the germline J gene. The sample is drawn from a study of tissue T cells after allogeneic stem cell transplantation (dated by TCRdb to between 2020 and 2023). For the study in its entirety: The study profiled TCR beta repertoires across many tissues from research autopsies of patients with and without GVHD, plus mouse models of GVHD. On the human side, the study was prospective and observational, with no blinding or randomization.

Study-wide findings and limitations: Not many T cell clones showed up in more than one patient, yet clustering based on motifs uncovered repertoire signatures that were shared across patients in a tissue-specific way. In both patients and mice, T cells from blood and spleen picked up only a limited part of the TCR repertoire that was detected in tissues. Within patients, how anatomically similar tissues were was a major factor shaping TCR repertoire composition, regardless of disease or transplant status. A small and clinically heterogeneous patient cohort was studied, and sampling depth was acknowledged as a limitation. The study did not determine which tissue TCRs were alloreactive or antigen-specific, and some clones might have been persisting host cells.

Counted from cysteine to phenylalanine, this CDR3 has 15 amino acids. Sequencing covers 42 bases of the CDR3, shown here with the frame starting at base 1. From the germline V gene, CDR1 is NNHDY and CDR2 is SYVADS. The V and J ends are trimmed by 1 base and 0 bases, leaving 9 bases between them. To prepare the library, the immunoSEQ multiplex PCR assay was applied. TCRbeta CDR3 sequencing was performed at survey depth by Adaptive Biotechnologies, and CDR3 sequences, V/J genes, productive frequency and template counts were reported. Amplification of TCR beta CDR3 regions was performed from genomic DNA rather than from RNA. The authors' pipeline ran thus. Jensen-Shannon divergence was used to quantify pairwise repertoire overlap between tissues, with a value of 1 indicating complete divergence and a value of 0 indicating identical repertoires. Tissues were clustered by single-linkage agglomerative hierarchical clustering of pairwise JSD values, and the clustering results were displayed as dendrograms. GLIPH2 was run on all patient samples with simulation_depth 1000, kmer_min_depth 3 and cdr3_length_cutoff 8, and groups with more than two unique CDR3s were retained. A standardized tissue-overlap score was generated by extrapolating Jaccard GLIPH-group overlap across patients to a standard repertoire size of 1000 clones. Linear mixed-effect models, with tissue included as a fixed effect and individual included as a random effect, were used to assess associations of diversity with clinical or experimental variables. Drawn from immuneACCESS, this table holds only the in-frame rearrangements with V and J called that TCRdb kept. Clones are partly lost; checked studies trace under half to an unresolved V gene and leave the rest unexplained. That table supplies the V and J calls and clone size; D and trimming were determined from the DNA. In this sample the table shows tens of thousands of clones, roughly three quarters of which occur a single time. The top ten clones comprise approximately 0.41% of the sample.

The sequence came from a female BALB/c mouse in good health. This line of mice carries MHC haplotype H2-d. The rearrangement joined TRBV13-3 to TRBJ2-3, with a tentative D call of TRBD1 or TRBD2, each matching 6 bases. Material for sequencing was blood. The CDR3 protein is CASSDPGASAETLYF. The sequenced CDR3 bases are TGTGCCAGCAGTGATCCGGGGGCTAGTGCAGAAACGCTGTAT.